The rows below give T cell receptor beta chains drawn from one sample of a study of blood T cells in healthy people across ages. TCRdb recomputed calls from the 5' RACE reads with MiXCR, one row per CDR3 protein. The table includes fewer than 1.5 million distinct CDR3 sequences, around 39% detected once. The specimen was blood. Every receptor here comes from a woman aged 18-35 years in good health. CDR3s include the opening cysteine and the closing phenylalanine or tryptophan. Fields, in order: CDR3 protein, CDR3 DNA, D gene, clone size, V gene, J gene. A D gene is named only where the DNA matches it firmly. Clone sizes are given selectively: once, few, many, or a class where the clone is expanded.

CASSLWGTGNTEAFF	TGTGCCAGCAGCTTATGGGGGACGGGGAACACTGAAGCTTTCTTT	-	few	TRBV7-2	TRBJ1-1
CASSQGWMNTEAFF	TGTGCCAGCAGCCAGGGCTGGATGAACACTGAAGCTTTCTTT	-	-	TRBV3-1	TRBJ1-1
CASSLRTGLVETQYF	TGTGCCAGCAGCCTAAGGACAGGACTGGTGGAGACCCAGTACTTC	TRBD1	few	TRBV6-6	TRBJ2-5
CASSQAGSPFTDTQYF	TGCGCCAGCAGCCAAGCGGGGAGCCCGTTCACAGATACGCAGTATTTT	-	-	TRBV4-1	TRBJ2-3
CASSPPGPYNEQFF	TGTGCCAGCAGCCCGCCGGGCCCTTACAATGAGCAGTTCTTC	-	many	TRBV7-9	TRBJ2-1
CASSLGTVSYEQYF	TGTGCCAGCAGCTTGGGGACAGTCTCCTACGAGCAGTACTTC	TRBD1	many	TRBV5-1	TRBJ2-7
CAIRQDIYEQYF	TGTGCCATACGACAGGACATCTACGAGCAGTACTTC	-	-	TRBV10-3	TRBJ2-7
CASSHGRGGTSYNEQFF	TGTGCCAGCAGCCATGGACGGGGGGGGACCTCCTACAATGAGCAGTTCTTC	TRBD2	-	TRBV3-1	TRBJ2-1
CASSSGGSFYGYTF	TGTGCCAGCAGTTCGGGCGGCAGTTTCTATGGCTACACCTTC	-	-	TRBV6-5	TRBJ1-2
CASSLELGVGVSEQFF	TGTGCCAGCAGCTTAGAGCTAGGAGTGGGGGTTTCTGAGCAGTTCTTC	-	-	TRBV7-9	TRBJ2-1
CASRQVPQGPGEQYF	TGTGCCAGCAGACAAGTTCCCCAAGGACCCGGCGAGCAGTACTTC	-	-	TRBV6-2/TRBV6-3	TRBJ2-7
CASRYRAGYGYTF	TGTGCCAGCAGATACAGGGCGGGCTATGGCTACACCTTC	-	-	TRBV6-5	TRBJ1-2
CSVEGVRGRGDTEAFF	TGCAGCGTTGAAGGTGTGAGGGGACGGGGCGACACTGAAGCTTTCTTT	-	-	TRBV29-1	TRBJ1-1
CASSLEVDGIRVQETQYF	TGTGCCAGCAGTTTAGAGGTTGACGGGATAAGGGTCCAAGAGACCCAGTACTTC	-	-	TRBV12-3/TRBV12-4	TRBJ2-5
CSARPVPGLAVYGEQFF	TGCAGTGCTAGACCCGTCCCGGGACTAGCGGTCTATGGAGAGCAGTTCTTC	TRBD2	-	TRBV20-1	TRBJ2-1
CASSLAWMDLAPPDRDNEQFF	TGTGCCAGCAGCTTAGCATGGATGGATCTAGCGCCGCCCGACCGGGACAATGAGCAGTTCTTC	-	few	TRBV11-1	TRBJ2-1
CASRATGSGTGELFF	TGCGCCAGCAGAGCAACCGGGTCGGGCACCGGGGAGCTGTTTTTT	-	few	TRBV5-1	TRBJ2-2
CASRKIGTGSYGYTF	TGTGCCAGCAGAAAAATCGGGACGGGAAGTTATGGCTACACCTTC	-	few	TRBV12-3/TRBV12-4	TRBJ1-2
CASSRDDHNEQFF	TGTGCCAGCAGCCGGGACGACCACAATGAGCAGTTCTTC	-	-	TRBV6-5	TRBJ2-1
CASSSPKGWANVLTF	TGTGCCAGCAGCTCACCTAAAGGCTGGGCCAACGTCCTGACTTTC	-	once	TRBV5-6	TRBJ2-6
CASSSRAGTGPIYVGYTF	TGTGCCAGCAGTTCCAGGGCCGGGACAGGGCCAATCTATGTTGGCTACACCTTC	TRBD1	few	TRBV28	TRBJ1-2
CSVDTFGEQYF	TGCAGCGTTGATACGTTCGGCGAGCAGTACTTC	-	few	TRBV29-1	TRBJ2-7
CASSPFQSSYNSPLHF	TGTGCCAGCAGCCCCTTTCAGAGCTCCTATAATTCACCCCTCCACTTT	-	-	TRBV6-5	TRBJ1-6
CSARGPRGVNEQYF	TGCAGTGCTAGAGGCCCCAGGGGGGTGAACGAGCAGTACTTC	-	-	TRBV20-1	TRBJ2-7
CAISESGRVAGANVLTF	TGTGCCATCAGTGAGTCGGGGAGGGTAGCTGGGGCCAACGTCCTGACTTTC	TRBD2	once	TRBV10-3	TRBJ2-6
CASSQFSSDFYEQYF	TGTGCCAGCAGCCAATTTTCAAGCGACTTCTACGAGCAGTACTTC	-	-	TRBV16	TRBJ2-7
CASRNPGQYNEQFF	TGTGCCAGCAGGAACCCAGGACAGTACAATGAGCAGTTCTTC	-	-	TRBV28	TRBJ2-1
CSATTGHSPYEQYF	TGCAGTGCGACTACGGGACACAGCCCTTACGAGCAGTACTTC	-	-	TRBV20-1	TRBJ2-7
CASSQVTGTHYEQYF	TGCGCCAGCAGCCAAGTGACCGGGACTCATTACGAGCAGTACTTC	-	-	TRBV4-1	TRBJ2-7
CASSQRLTGELFF	TGTGCCAGCAGCCAGAGACTCACCGGGGAGCTGTTTTTT	-	-	TRBV3-1	TRBJ2-2
CASSLVGTAYNEQYF	TGTGCCAGCAGTTTAGTCGGGACAGCCTATAATGAGCAGTACTTC	TRBD1	-	TRBV12-3/TRBV12-4	TRBJ2-5
CASSLTSVPRGTQYF	TGTGCCAGCAGCCTGACTAGCGTCCCCCGGGGGACCCAGTACTTC	TRBD2	-	TRBV2	TRBJ2-5
CASSQGGDSFQFF	TGCGCCAGCAGCCAAGGAGGGGACTCCTTCCAGTTCTTC	-	-	TRBV4-1	TRBJ2-1
CSVESGMGYEQYF	TGCAGCGTTGAGAGCGGGATGGGCTACGAGCAGTACTTC	TRBD2	few	TRBV29-1	TRBJ2-7
CASSVLGRADTQYF	TGTGCCAGCAGCGTACTTGGGCGAGCAGATACGCAGTATTTT	-	-	TRBV5-4	TRBJ2-3
CASSHLGWGDSPLHF	TGTGCCAGCAGCCATTTAGGATGGGGGGACTCACCCCTCCACTTT	-	few	TRBV7-9	TRBJ1-6
CASSQNRGQFF	TGTGCCAGCAGCCAAAATCGGGGGCAGTTCTTC	-	few	TRBV7-2	TRBJ2-1
CAWTHASGWEQYF	TGTGCCTGGACCCACGCTAGCGGGTGGGAGCAGTACTTC	TRBD2	-	TRBV30	TRBJ2-7
CASSSTGTGGAGQYF	TGTGCCAGCAGTTCCACCGGGACAGGGGGCGCAGGGCAGTACTTC	TRBD1	-	TRBV12-3/TRBV12-4	TRBJ2-7
CASSAEGGQPQHF	TGTGCCAGCAGCGCCGAGGGGGGTCAGCCCCAGCATTTT	-	-	TRBV7-8	TRBJ1-5
CASSQPGVYGNTIYF	TGCGCCAGCAGCCAACCTGGGGTTTACGGAAACACCATATATTTT	-	-	TRBV4-1	TRBJ1-3
CASSVGVDKPQHF	TGTGCCAGCAGTGTTGGAGTTGATAAGCCCCAGCATTTT	-	-	TRBV6-7	TRBJ1-5
CASSYGTRSTDTQYF	TGTGCCAGCAGTTACGGCACTCGCTCCACAGATACGCAGTATTTT	-	-	TRBV6-6	TRBJ2-3
CASSMGRAGEQFF	TGTGCCAGTAGTATGGGCAGGGCTGGTGAGCAGTTCTTC	-	-	TRBV19	TRBJ2-1
CASSPRTGGNEKLFF	TGTGCCAGCAGCCCGCGGACAGGCGGTAATGAAAAACTGTTTTTT	TRBD1	few	TRBV3-1	TRBJ1-4
CSVAGRGVGEQYF	TGCAGCGTTGCGGGGCGGGGGGTCGGTGAGCAGTACTTC	TRBD2	-	TRBV29-1	TRBJ2-5
CANSELLATDTQYF	TGTGCCAACAGTGAGTTACTAGCTACAGATACGCAGTATTTT	-	-	TRBV10-3	TRBJ2-3
CASSFSLSSYNEQFF	TGTGCCAGCAGTTTCTCACTAAGCTCCTACAATGAGCAGTTCTTC	-	-	TRBV6-2/TRBV6-3	TRBJ2-1
CASSQHTIRGYPSTDTQYF	TGCGCCAGCAGCCAACACACGATCAGGGGGTATCCTAGCACAGATACGCAGTATTTT	TRBD1	few	TRBV4-1	TRBJ2-3
CSARGGVGANVLTF	TGCAGTGCTAGAGGGGGTGTAGGGGCCAACGTCCTGACTTTC	-	-	TRBV20-1	TRBJ2-6
CASSLFKGQPYEQYF	TGTGCCAGCAGTTTATTCAAGGGACAGCCCTACGAGCAGTACTTC	TRBD1	-	TRBV28	TRBJ2-7
CASSFGRGLGDSPLHF	TGTGCCAGCAGCTTTGGCAGGGGGCTTGGGGATTCACCCCTCCACTTT	TRBD1	-	TRBV11-2	TRBJ1-6
CASSQDLAAPGAFF	TGTGCCAGCAGCCAAGATCTTGCCGCTCCGGGGGCTTTCTTT	-	-	TRBV4-2	TRBJ1-1
CASSRTSAVQETQYF	TGTGCCAGCAGTCGTACTTCTGCGGTTCAAGAGACCCAGTACTTC	-	few	TRBV7-2	TRBJ2-5